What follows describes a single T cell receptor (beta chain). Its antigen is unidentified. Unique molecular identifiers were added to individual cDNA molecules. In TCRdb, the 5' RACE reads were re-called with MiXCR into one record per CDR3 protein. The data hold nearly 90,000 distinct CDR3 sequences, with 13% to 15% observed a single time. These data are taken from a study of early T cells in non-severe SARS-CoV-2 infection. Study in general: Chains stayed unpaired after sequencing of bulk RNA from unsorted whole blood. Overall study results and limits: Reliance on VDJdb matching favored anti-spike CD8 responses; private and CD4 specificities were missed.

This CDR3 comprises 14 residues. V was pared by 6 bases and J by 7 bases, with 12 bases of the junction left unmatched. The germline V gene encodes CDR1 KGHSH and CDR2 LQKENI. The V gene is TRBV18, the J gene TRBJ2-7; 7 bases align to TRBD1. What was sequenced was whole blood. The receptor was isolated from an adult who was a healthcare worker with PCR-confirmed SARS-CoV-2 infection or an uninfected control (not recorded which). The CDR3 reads CASSTRTGAEEQYF. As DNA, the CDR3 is TGTGCCAGCTCTACACGAACAGGGGCGGAAGAGCAGTACTTC.